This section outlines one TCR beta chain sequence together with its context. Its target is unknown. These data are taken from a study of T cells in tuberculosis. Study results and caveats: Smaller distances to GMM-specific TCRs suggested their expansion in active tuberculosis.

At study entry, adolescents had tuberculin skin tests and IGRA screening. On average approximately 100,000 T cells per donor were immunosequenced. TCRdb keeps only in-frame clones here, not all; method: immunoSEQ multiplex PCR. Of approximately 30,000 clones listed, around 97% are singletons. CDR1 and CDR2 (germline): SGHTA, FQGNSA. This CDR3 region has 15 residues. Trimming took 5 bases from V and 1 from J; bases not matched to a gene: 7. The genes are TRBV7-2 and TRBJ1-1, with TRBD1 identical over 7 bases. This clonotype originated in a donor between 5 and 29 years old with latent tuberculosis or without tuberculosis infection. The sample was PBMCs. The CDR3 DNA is TGTGCCAGCAGCCCACAGGGACAGAGGAACACTGAAGCTTTCTTT. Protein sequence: CASSPQGQRNTEAFF. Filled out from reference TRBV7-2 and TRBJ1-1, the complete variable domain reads GAGVSQSPSNKVTEKGKDVELRCDPISGHTALYWYRQSLGQGLEFLIYFQGNSAPDKSGLPSDRFSAERTGGSVSTLTIQRTQQEDSAVYLCASSPQGQRNTEAFFGQGTRLTVV.